The next 15 T cell receptor beta chains were all read from a single sample in a study of spatial heterogeneity in lung cancer. The time point was: sample taken at primary tumor resection. TCRdb re-derived calls from the 5' RACE reads in MiXCR, one entry per CDR3 protein. The data show roughly 1,600 distinct CDR3 sequences, roughly 5.6% seen once. This material consisted of normal lung tissue next to the tumor, taken at surgery. The receptors originated from a female donor with early-stage non-small cell lung cancer.

The chain is built from TRBV6-5 and TRBJ2-3; 8 nucleotides align to TRBD1. V lost 4 bases to trimming and J lost 5 bases; unmatched junction nucleotides: 5. The CDR3 consists of 14 residues. Germline CDR1 is MNHEY and CDR2 is SVGAGI. This CDR3 reads CASSFDRGGDTQYF. The CDR3 DNA is TGTGCCAGCAGTTTCGACAGGGGAGGAGATACGCAGTATTTT.

This clonotype qualifies as medium-sized. The chain employs TRBV7-3 and TRBJ2-1; 8 positions match TRBD1. Germline V lookup: CDR1 SGHTA, CDR2 FQGTGA. The CDR3 is made up of 15 amino acids. J was trimmed by 7 bases and V by 4 bases; bases with no gene match: 9. For the CDR3, the DNA is TGTGCCAGCAGCTCCCGGGACAGGCTGGTGAATGAGCAGTTCTTC. Its translation is CASSSRDRLVNEQFF. The full variable domain, completed using reference TRBV7-3 and TRBJ2-1, is GAGVSQTPSNKVTEKGKYVELRCDPISGHTALYWYRQSLGQGPEFLIYFQGTGAADDSGLPNDRFFAVRPEGSVSTLKIQRTERGDSAVYLCASSSRDRLVNEQFFGPGTRLTVL.

With respect to this clonotype: A read error may explain this, as a much larger clone is one base away. The chain uses TRBV5-4 and TRBJ2-5; weak D call: TRBD1 (6 bases). This CDR3 has 13 amino acids. CDR1 is SGHNT, CDR2 YYREEE, per germline (reference sequence). CDR3 nucleotides: TGTGTCAGCAGCCACGAGGGGGAAGAGACCCAGTACTTC. It codes for CVSSHEGEETQYF.

By proportion, this clonotype is medium-sized. The rearrangement uses TRBV7-9 and TRBJ2-3, with D perhaps TRBD1 or TRBD2 (5 bases each). The CDR3 sequence is 14 residues long. The ends were cut back, 6 bases at V and 6 bases at J, with 16 bases in the middle. Germline CDR1 SEHNR, CDR2 FQNEAQ (reference sequence). CDR3 loop: CASRTYVGVDTQYF. The CDR3 bases are TGTGCCAGCAGAACATACGTGGGGGTTGATACGCAGTATTTT.

This clonotype was observed many times. This rearrangement joins TRBV20-1 to TRBJ2-1, with 12 bases identical to TRBD2. Germline assignment: CDR1 DFQATT and CDR2 SNEGSKA (reference sequence). This CDR3 is 16 amino acids long. The V segment lost 2 bases and the J segment 7 bases; nucleotides outside the gene matches: 9. The CDR3 nucleotides read TGCAGTGCTAGATCCCCTAGCGGGGGGGCGCTGAATGAGCAGTTCTTC. Translating gives CSARSPSGGALNEQFF.

In this sample, this clonotype is medium-sized (0.01 to 0.1%). This sequence joins TRBV25-1 and TRBJ2-5, with 7 bases that match TRBD2. After removal of 3 bases from V and 5 bases from J, the junction contained 9 bases not matched to a gene. This CDR3 has 15 amino acids. Germline CDR1 and CDR2: MGHDK and SYGVNS. The CDR3 region is CASSETAGLGETQYF. The CDR3 DNA sequence: TGTGCCAGCAGTGAGACAGCGGGGTTGGGGGAGACCCAGTACTTC.

This clonotype was counted many times. The chain combines TRBV12-3 or TRBV12-4 with TRBJ2-1; D gene uncertain. The CDR3 is 14 amino acids. Trimming removed 3 bases from V and 4 bases from J, with 10 bases in between. The CDR3 DNA reads TGTGCCAGCAGTTTTGGCAGAGAGTACAATGAGCAGTTCTTC. This gives the protein CASSFGREYNEQFF.

By share of the sample, this clonotype is medium-sized. CDR3 sequence: CASSLGRTNTEAFF. For the CDR3, the DNA is TGCGCCAGCAGCCTTGGACGGACAAACACTGAAGCTTTCTTT. This sequence joins TRBV5-1 and TRBJ1-1, with a weak D call TRBD1 (5 bases). This CDR3 region has 14 residues. V was pared by 4 bases and J by 2 bases, with 12 bases between. Germline CDR1 SGHRS, CDR2 YFSETQ.

Sample share makes this clonotype large. This sequence joins TRBV7-2 and TRBJ2-4; 9 nucleotides match TRBD1. Germline V CDR1 and CDR2: SGHTA, FQGNSA. The V segment lost 5 bases and the J segment 2 bases; nucleotides outside the gene matches: 10. The CDR3 covers 17 residues. The DNA of the CDR3 is TGTGCCAGCAGCGTTCCGGGACAGGGACCTACCAAAAACATTCAGTACTTC. Protein sequence: CASSVPGQGPTKNIQYF. The entire variable domain, with the rest obtained from reference TRBV7-2 and TRBJ2-4, is as follows: GAGVSQSPSNKVTEKGKDVELRCDPISGHTALYWYRQSLGQGLEFLIYFQGNSAPDKSGLPSDRFSAERTGGSVSTLTIQRTQQEDSAVYLCASSVPGQGPTKNIQYFGAGTRLSVL.

By frequency in the sample, this clonotype is large (0.1 to 1%). The J gene is TRBJ1-1, the V gene TRBV18; D is uncertain. V shed 5 bases and J shed 1 base, with 8 bases lying between them. CDR1 KGHSH and CDR2 LQKENI come from the germline V gene. The CDR3 extends over 13 amino acids. The CDR3, as DNA: TGTGCCAGCTCAGACGGCCCGAACACTGAAGCTTTCTTT. This sequence encodes CASSDGPNTEAFF.

Many counts were recorded for this clonotype. This chain joins TRBV20-1 and TRBJ2-3, with 8 bases aligning to TRBD2. Germline CDR1 and CDR2: DFQATT and SNEGSKA (reference sequence). The CDR3 has 16 residues. The junction had 9 bases not matched to a gene; V was cut back by 0 bases and J by 4 bases. CDR3 protein: CSARDHGGGLSDTQYF. Written as DNA, the CDR3 is TGCAGTGCTAGAGATCACGGGGGGGGCCTATCAGATACGCAGTATTTT.

By frequency in the sample, this clonotype is large. This chain uses TRBV6-1 with TRBJ2-3, with D tentatively TRBD2 (6 bases). The V and J ends lost 0 bases and 2 bases respectively, with 15 bases between them. The CDR3 contains 17 residues. CDR1 and CDR2 (germline): MNHNS, SASEGT. The CDR3 protein is CASSEARTGVTTDTQYF. CDR3 nucleotide sequence: TGTGCCAGCAGTGAAGCGCGGACGGGAGTTACCACAGATACGCAGTATTTT.

Judged by abundance, this clonotype is medium-sized. The V and J genes are TRBV3-1 and TRBJ2-1, with TRBD2 matching 9 bases. Germline V gives CDR1 LGHDT, CDR2 YNNKEL (reference sequence). CDR3 length: 14 amino acids. Trimming removed 4 bases from V and 9 bases from J; junction bases left unmatched: 7. CDR3 residues: CASSLPGLASEQFF. CDR3 in DNA: TGTGCCAGCAGCCTCCCGGGACTAGCAAGTGAGCAGTTCTTC.

This clonotype counts as medium-sized. The chain links TRBV5-4 to TRBJ2-5; a possible D gene is TRBD1 (6 bases). CDR3 length: 14 residues. The V end was cut by 7 bases, the J end by 2 bases, with 15 bases between. Germline CDR1 reads SGHNT; CDR2 reads YYREEE (reference sequence). The chain's CDR3 is CASVRDKRQETQYF. CDR3 bases: TGTGCCAGCGTCCGGGACAAAAGACAAGAGACCCAGTACTTC. The full variable domain, completed using reference TRBV5-4 and TRBJ2-5, is ETGVTQSPTHLIKTRGQQVTLRCSSQSGHNTVSWYQQALGQGPQFIFQYYREEENGRGNFPPRFSGLQFPNYSSELNVNALELDDSALYLCASVRDKRQETQYFGPGTRLLVL.

This clonotype came up a few times. V gene TRBV14 combines with J gene TRBJ2-5; no clear D gene. The V end lost 6 bases, the J end lost 5 bases, and 13 bases lay between the germline ends. Germline CDR1 SGHDN, CDR2 FVKESK. The CDR3 contains 13 residues. CDR3 nucleotides: TGTGCCAGCAGTCCGGCCGGGTGGGAGACCCAGTACTTC. Its protein product is CASSPAGWETQYF. The whole variable domain, filled in from reference TRBV14 and TRBJ2-5, reads EAGVTQFPSHSVIEKGQTVTLRCDPISGHDNLYWYRRVMGKEIKFLLHFVKESKQDESGMPNNRFLAERTGGTYSTLKVQPAELEDSGVYFCASSPAGWETQYFGPGTRLLVL.